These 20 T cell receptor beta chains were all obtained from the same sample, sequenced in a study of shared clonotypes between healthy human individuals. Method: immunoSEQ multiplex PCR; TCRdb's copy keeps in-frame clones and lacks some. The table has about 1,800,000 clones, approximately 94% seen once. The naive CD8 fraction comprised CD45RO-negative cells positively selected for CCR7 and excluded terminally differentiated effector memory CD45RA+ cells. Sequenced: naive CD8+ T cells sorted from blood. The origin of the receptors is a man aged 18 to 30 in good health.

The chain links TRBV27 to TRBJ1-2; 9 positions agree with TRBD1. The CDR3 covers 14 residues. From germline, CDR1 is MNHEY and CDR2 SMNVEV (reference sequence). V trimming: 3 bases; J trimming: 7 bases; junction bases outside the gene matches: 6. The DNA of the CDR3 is TGTGCCAGCAGTTTTACAGGGGGCGCGGTTGGCTACACCTTC. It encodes CASSFTGGAVGYTF.

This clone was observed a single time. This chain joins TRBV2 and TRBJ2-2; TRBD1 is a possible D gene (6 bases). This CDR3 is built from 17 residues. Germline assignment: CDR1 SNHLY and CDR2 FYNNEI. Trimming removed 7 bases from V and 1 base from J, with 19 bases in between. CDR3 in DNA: TGTGCCAGCACCCTGCTCCCCCAGGGGCTGAACACCGGGGAGCTGTTTTTT. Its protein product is CASTLLPQGLNTGELFF.

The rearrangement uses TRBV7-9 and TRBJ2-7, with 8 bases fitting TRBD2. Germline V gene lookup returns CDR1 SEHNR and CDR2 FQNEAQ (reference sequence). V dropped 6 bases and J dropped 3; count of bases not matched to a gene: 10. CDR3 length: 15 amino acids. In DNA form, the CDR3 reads TGTGCCAGCAGATCCTCGGGAGGGCCGGGCTACGAGCAGTACTTC. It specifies CASRSSGGPGYEQYF.

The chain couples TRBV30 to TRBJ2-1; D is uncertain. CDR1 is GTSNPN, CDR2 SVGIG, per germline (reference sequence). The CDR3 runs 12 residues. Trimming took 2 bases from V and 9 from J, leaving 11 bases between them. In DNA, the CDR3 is TGTGCCTGGAGTCCCCTAGGGATTGAGCAGTTCTTC. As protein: CAWSPLGIEQFF.

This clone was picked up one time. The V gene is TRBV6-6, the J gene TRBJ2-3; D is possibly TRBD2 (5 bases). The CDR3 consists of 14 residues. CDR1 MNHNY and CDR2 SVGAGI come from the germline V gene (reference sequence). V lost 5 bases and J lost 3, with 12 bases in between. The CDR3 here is CASSPTAGTDTQYF. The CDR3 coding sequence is TGTGCCAGCAGTCCGACTGCGGGTACAGATACGCAGTATTTT.

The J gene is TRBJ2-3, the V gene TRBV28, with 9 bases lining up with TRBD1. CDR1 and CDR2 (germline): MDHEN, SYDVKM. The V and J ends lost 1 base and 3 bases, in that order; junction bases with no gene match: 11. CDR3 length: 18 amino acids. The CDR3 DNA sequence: TGTGCCAGCAGTTTATCCCTGACAGGGGGGCCCTCAACAGATACGCAGTATTTT. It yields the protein CASSLSLTGGPSTDTQYF.

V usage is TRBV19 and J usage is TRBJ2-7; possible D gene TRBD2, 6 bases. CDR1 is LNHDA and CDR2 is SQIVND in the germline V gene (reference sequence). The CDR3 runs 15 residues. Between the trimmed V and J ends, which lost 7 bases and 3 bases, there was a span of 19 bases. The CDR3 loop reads CASTTAFGEDYEQYF. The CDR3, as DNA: TGTGCCAGTACCACGGCATTTGGGGAGGACTACGAGCAGTACTTC.

CDR3 sequence reads: CASSYSRTTEQYF. In DNA form, the CDR3 reads TGTGCCAGCAGTTACTCTCGGACAACCGAGCAGTACTTC. This chain links TRBV6-5 with TRBJ2-7; a weak D match, TRBD1 (5 bases). Per germline, CDR1 MNHEY and CDR2 SVGAGI. V was shortened by 0 bases and J by 6 bases, with 9 bases between the two germline ends. This CDR3 comprises 13 residues.

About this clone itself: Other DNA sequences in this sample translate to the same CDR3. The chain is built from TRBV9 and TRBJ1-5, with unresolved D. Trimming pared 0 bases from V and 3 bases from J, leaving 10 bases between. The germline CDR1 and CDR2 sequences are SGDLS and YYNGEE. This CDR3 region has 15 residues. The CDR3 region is CASSVGGLPNQPQHF. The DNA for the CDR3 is TGTGCCAGCAGCGTAGGAGGGCTACCCAATCAGCCCCAGCATTTT.

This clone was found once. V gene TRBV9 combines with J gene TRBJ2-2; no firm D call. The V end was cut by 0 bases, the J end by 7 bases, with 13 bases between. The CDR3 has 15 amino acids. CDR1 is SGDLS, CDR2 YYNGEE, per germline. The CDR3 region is CASSVEGRSDGELFF. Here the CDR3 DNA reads TGTGCCAGCAGCGTAGAAGGTAGATCGGACGGGGAGCTGTTTTTT.

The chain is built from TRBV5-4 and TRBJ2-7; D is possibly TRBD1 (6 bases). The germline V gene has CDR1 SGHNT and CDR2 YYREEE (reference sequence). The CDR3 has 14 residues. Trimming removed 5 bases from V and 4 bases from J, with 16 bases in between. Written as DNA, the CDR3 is TGTGCCAGCAGTTCCGGGGACACCCCGTACGAGCAGTACTTC. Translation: CASSSGDTPYEQYF.

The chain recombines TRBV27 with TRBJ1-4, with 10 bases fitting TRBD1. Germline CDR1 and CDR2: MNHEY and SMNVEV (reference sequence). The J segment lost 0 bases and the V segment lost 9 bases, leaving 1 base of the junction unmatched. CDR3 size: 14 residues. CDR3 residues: CASGTGATNEKLFF. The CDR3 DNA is TGTGCCAGTGGGACAGGGGCAACTAATGAAAAACTGTTTTTT.

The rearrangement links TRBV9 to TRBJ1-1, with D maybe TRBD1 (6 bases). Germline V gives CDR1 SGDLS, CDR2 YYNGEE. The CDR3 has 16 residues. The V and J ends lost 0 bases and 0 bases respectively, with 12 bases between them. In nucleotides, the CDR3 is TGTGCCAGCAGCGTAGTAGCAGGGGCGATGAACACTGAAGCTTTCTTT. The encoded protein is CASSVVAGAMNTEAFF.

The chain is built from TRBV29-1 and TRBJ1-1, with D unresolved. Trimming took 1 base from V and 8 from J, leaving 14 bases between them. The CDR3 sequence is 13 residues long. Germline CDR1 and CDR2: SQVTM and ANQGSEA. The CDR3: CSVEVVSRREAFF. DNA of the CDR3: TGCAGCGTTGAAGTTGTTTCTAGGAGGGAAGCTTTCTTT. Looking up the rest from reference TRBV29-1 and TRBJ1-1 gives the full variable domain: SAVISQKPSRDICQRGTSLTIQCQVDSQVTMMFWYRQQPGQSLTLIATANQGSEATYESGFVIDKFPISRPNLTFSTLTVSNMSPEDSSIYLCSVEVVSRREAFFGQGTRLTVV.

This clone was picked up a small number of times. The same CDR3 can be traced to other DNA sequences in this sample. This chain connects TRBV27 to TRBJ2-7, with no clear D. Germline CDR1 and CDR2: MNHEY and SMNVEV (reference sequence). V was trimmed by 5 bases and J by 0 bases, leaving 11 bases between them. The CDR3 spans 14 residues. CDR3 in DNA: TGTGCCAGCAGTCTAACAAGGAGCTCCTACGAGCAGTACTTC. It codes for CASSLTRSSYEQYF.

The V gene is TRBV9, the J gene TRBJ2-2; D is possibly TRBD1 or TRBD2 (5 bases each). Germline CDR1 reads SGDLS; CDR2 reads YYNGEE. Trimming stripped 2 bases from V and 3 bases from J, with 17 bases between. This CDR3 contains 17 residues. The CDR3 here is CASSVPRGAGDTGELFF. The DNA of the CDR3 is TGTGCCAGCAGCGTTCCCCGAGGGGCCGGGGACACCGGGGAGCTGTTTTTT.

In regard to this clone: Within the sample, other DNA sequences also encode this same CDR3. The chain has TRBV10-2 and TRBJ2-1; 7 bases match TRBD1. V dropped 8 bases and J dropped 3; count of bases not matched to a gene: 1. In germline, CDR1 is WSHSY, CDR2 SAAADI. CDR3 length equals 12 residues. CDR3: CASRDSYNEQFF. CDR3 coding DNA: TGCGCCAGCCGGGACAGCTACAATGAGCAGTTCTTC.

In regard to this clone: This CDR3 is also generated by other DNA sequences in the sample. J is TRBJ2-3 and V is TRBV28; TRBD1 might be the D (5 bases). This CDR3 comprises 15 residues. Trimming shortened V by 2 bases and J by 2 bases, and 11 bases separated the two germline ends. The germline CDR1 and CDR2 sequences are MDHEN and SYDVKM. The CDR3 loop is CASSLGATSTDTQYF. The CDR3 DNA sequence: TGTGCCAGCAGTTTAGGGGCGACGTCCACAGATACGCAGTATTTT. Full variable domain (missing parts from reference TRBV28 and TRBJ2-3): DVKVTQSSRYLVKRTGEKVFLECVQDMDHENMFWYRQDPGLGLRLIYFSYDVKMKEKGDIPEGYSVSREKKERFSLILESASTNQTSMYLCASSLGATSTDTQYFGPGTRLTVL.

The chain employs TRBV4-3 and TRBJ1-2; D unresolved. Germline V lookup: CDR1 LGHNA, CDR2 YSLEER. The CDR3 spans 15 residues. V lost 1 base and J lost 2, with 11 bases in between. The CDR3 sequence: CASSQVVSANYGYTF. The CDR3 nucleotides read TGCGCCAGCAGCCAAGTAGTGTCAGCCAACTATGGCTACACCTTC.

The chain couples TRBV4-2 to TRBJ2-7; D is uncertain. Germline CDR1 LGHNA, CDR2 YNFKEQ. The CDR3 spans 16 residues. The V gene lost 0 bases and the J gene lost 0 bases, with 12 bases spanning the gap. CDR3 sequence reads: CASSQEGSEISYEQYF. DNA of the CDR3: TGTGCCAGCAGCCAAGAGGGAAGCGAGATCTCCTACGAGCAGTACTTC.